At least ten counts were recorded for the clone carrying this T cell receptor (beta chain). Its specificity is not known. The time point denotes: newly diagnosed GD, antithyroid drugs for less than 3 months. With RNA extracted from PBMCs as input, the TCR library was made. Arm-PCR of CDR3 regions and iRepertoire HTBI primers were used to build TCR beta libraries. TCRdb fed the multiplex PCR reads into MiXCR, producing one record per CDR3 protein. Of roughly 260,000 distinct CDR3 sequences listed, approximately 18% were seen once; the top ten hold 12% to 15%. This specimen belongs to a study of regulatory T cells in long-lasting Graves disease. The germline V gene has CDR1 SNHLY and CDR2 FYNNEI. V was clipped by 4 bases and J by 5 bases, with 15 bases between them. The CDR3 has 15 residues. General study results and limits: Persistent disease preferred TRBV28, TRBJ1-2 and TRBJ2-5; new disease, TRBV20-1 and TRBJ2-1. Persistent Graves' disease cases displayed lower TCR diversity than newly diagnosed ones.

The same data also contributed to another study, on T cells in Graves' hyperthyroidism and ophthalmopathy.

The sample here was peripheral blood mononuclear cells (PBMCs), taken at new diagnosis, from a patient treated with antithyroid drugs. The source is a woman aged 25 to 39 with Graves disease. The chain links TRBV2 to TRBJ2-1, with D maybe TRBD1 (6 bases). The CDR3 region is CASSGTRTVNNEQFF. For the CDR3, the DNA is TGTGCCAGCAGTGGTACTAGGACAGTGAACAATGAGCAGTTCTTC.